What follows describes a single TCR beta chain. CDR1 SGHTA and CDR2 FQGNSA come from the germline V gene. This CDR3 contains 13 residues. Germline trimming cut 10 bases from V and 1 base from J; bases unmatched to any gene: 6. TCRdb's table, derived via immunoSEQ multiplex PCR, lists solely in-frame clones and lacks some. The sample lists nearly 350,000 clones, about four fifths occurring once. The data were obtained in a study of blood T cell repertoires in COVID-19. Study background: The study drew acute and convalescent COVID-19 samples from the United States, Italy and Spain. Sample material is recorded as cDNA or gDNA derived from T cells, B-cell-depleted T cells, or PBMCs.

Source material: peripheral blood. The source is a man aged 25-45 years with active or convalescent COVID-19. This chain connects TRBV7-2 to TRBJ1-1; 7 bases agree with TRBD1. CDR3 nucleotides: TGTGCCACCGCGACAGGGTGGAACACTGAAGCTTTCTTT. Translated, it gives CATATGWNTEAFF. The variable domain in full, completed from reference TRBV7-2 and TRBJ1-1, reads GAGVSQSPSNKVTEKGKDVELRCDPISGHTALYWYRQSLGQGLEFLIYFQGNSAPDKSGLPSDRFSAERTGGSVSTLTIQRTQQEDSAVYLCATATGWNTEAFFGQGTRLTVV.